This is a list of T cell receptor beta chains from one sample in a study of beta chain features in type 1 diabetes. Produced via immunoSEQ multiplex PCR; TCRdb's table is partial and in-frame only. This sample has almost 350,000 clones, with less than 20% found just once. The source material was naive CD4+ T cells from blood. These receptors all stem from a woman between 18 and 29 years old in good health. Each CDR3 is given with its conserved first and last residue. D genes are given only for firm matches. Rows may omit the clone size; those that give it use once, few, many or a size class.

TRBV5-6	few	TRBJ2-5	TRBD1	TGTGCCAGCAGCAGGGGGACAGGGATGGAGACCCAGTACTTC	CASSRGTGMETQYF
TRBV29-1	few	TRBJ1-1	NA	TGCAGTTTTCGGACAGTCTTGAACACTGAAGCTTTCTTT	CSFRTVLNTEAFF
TRBV6-5	NA	TRBJ1-4	TRBD1	TGTGCCAGCAGTACCGGACAGGGCAATGAAAAACTGTTTTTT	CASSTGQGNEKLFF
TRBV5-6	NA	TRBJ1-2	NA	TGTGCCAGCAGCTCCGGACAGTACCGACCAAACTATGGCTACACCTTC	CASSSGQYRPNYGYTF
TRBV5-4	NA	TRBJ2-7	TRBD1	TGTGCCAGCAGCTTACCACCGGGACAGGGTTCCTACGAGCAGTACTTC	CASSLPPGQGSYEQYF
TRBV30	few	TRBJ1-1	NA	TGTGCCTGGAGTAGAATACTAGCGAACACTGAAGCTTTCTTT	CAWSRILANTEAFF
TRBV7-9	few	TRBJ1-4	NA	TGTGCCAGCAGCCCGAGCGCGGGGACGGAAAAACTGTTTTTT	CASSPSAGTEKLFF
TRBV5-6	once	TRBJ2-6	TRBD1	TGTGCCAGCAGCTTCAGGACAGGGGGCACCTCTGGGGCCAACGTCCTGACTTTC	CASSFRTGGTSGANVLTF
TRBV7-9	NA	TRBJ1-5	NA	TGTGCCAGCAGCTTGGAGAATCAGCCCCAGCATTTT	CASSLENQPQHF
TRBV7-2	NA	TRBJ2-1	NA	TGTGCCAGCAGCTTACAAGCCACCCGGGGCAATGAGCAGTTCTTC	CASSLQATRGNEQFF